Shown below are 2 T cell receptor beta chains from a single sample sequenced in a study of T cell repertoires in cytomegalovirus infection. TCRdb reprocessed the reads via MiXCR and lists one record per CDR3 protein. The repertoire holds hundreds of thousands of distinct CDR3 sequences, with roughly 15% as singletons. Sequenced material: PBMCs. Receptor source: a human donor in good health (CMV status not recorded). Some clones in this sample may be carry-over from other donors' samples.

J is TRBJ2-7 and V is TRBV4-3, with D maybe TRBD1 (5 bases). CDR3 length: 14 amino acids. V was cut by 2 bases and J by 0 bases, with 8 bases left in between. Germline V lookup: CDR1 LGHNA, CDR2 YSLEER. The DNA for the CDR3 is TGCGCCAGCAGCCAAATTGACAGCTCCTACGAGCAGTACTTC. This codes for CASSQIDSSYEQYF.

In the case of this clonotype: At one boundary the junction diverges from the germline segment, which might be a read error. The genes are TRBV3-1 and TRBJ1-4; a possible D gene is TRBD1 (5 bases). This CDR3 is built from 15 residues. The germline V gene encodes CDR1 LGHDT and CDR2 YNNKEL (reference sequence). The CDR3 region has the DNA TGTGCCAACAGCCAAGAAGGGTCGGTGGGGGACAAACTGTTTTTT. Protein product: CANSQEGSVGDKLFF.